This T cell receptor beta chain was sequenced for a study of blood T cell repertoires in COVID-19. Study context: From T cells, B-cell-depleted T cells, or PBMCs came the material, which was cDNA or gDNA.

As handled by the study authors: How many nucleated cells were present was estimated from reference gene primer amplification. Some clones are missing from TCRdb's copy, which holds only in-frame ones; the method was immunoSEQ multiplex PCR. V, J and clone size were drawn from that table, and D and trimming were deduced from the DNA. Of about 85,000 clones listed, about 91% were seen once; the top ten hold approximately 4.4%. V was pared by 10 bases and J by 3 bases, with 12 bases between. This CDR3 is built from 12 residues. Germline loops: CDR1 MNHEY, CDR2 SVGAGI. The chain is built from TRBV6-5 and TRBJ1-2; weak D call: TRBD1 (6 bases). Sequenced material: peripheral blood. The sequence was obtained from an elderly woman with acute or convalescent COVID-19. The CDR3: CAIRTADYGYTF. The CDR3 region has the DNA TGTGCCATACGGACAGCCGACTATGGCTACACCTTC.